The sequence of this T cell receptor beta chain was determined in a study of blood T cell repertoires in COVID-19. The overall study: COVID-19 samples collected from the United States, Italy and Spain covered acute and convalescent phases.

This clone was found a few times. V lost 0 bases, J lost 7 bases, and 10 bases lay in between. The CDR3 has 14 residues. Germline V CDR1 and CDR2: MNHNS, SASEGT. Repertoires were generated with immunoSEQ multiplex PCR, while TCRdb's copy carries only in-frame clones and drops some. The profile covers about 97,000 clones, with about 87% appearing a single time and 9.5% to 13% taken by the ten largest. V gene TRBV6-1 combines with J gene TRBJ1-5; no definite D call. The sequence derives from a woman aged 25 to 39 with acute or convalescent COVID-19. Sample: peripheral blood. The chain's CDR3 is CASSEALHRQPQHF. The DNA for the CDR3 is TGTGCCAGCAGTGAAGCGCTTCACAGACAGCCCCAGCATTTT.